The 23 T cell receptor beta chains in this list originate from one sample, sequenced in a study of early T cells in non-severe SARS-CoV-2 infection (dated by TCRdb to about 2021). The library was prepared using 5' RACE. The data were produced on a NextSeq 500. TCRdb reanalyzed the raw reads on its own, using fastp at Q25 for trimming and MiXCR for clone calling, and kept in-frame beta chains. Rows matching on CDR3 protein sequence are summarized as one entry with the most common DNA and genes. The sample has about 59,000 distinct CDR3 sequences on record, 13% of them singletons. The ten largest clones add up to about a tenth of the sample. The sample in question was whole blood, obtained at baseline. The receptors derive from an adult who was a healthcare worker with PCR-confirmed SARS-CoV-2 infection or an uninfected control (not recorded which).

The chain links TRBV12-3 or TRBV12-4 to TRBJ2-1, with D perhaps matching TRBD1 or TRBD2 (5 bases each). The CDR3 is 14 amino acids. V lost 4 bases, J lost 3 bases, and 10 bases lay in between. The CDR3 bases are TGTGCCAGCAGTTCTGGGGGTAGCTACAATGAGCAGTTCTTC. The encoded protein is CASSSGGSYNEQFF.

The rearrangement uses TRBV6-1 and TRBJ2-1; 9 bases map to TRBD2. The germline V gene has CDR1 MNHNS and CDR2 SASEGT. The junction had 7 bases not matched to a gene; V was cut back by 7 bases and J by 9 bases. The CDR3 spans 13 residues. CDR3 protein: CASTTSGFGEQFF. In DNA form, the CDR3 reads TGTGCCAGCACCACTAGCGGGTTTGGTGAGCAGTTCTTC.

The chain joins TRBV7-3 to TRBJ2-5; 8 bases fit TRBD2. The CDR3 length is 14 residues. Per germline, CDR1 SGHTA and CDR2 FQGTGA. The junction had 1 base not matched to a gene; V was cut back by 3 bases and J by 1 base. The CDR3 nucleotides read TGTGCCAGCAGCTTTAGCGGGGCCCAAGAGACCCAGTACTTC. Amino acids: CASSFSGAQETQYF.

Only a few counts were recorded for this clonotype. J is TRBJ2-5 and V is TRBV12-3 or TRBV12-4; 9 bases map to TRBD1. Trimming took 6 bases from V and 5 from J; bases not matched to a gene: 4. This CDR3 region has 13 residues. In nucleotides, the CDR3 is TGTGCCAGCAGGAGACAGGGGGGGGAGACCCAGTACTTC. This sequence encodes CASRRQGGETQYF.

The rearrangement joins TRBV5-1 to TRBJ1-1, with TRBD1 matching over 7 bases. Germline V gene data show CDR1 as SGHRS and CDR2 as YFSETQ. The CDR3 sequence is 16 residues long. V lost 4 bases to trimming and J lost 3 bases; unmatched junction nucleotides: 12. The CDR3 bases are TGCGCCAGCAGCCCCCAAAGGGGGCAGGGCGACACTGAAGCTTTCTTT. Translating gives CASSPQRGQGDTEAFF.

Ten or more counts support this clonotype. The CDR3 bases are TGTGCCAGCAGAGGCGAGGAGAGGGGAGACTATGGCTACACCTTC. As protein: CASRGEERGDYGYTF. The chain couples TRBV6-6 to TRBJ1-2; TRBD1 is a possible D gene (5 bases). The CDR3 has 15 residues. Trimming stripped 6 bases from V and 3 bases from J, with 17 bases between. Germline values: CDR1 MNHNY, CDR2 SVGAGI (reference sequence).

This clonotype was counted only a few times. This sequence joins TRBV20-1 and TRBJ2-1, with D tentatively TRBD2 (5 bases). Germline loops: CDR1 DFQATT, CDR2 SNEGSKA (reference sequence). This CDR3 is 12 amino acids long. Between the trimmed V and J ends, which lost 4 bases and 8 bases, there was a span of 12 bases. The CDR3 DNA follows: TGCAGTGCTACCGAGGGAACGGATGAGCAGTTCTTC. It encodes CSATEGTDEQFF.

The J gene is TRBJ1-1, the V gene TRBV6-6, with TRBD1 matching over 8 bases. In germline, CDR1 is MNHNY, CDR2 SVGAGI (reference sequence). V lost 10 bases, J lost 6 bases, and 4 bases stayed unmatched. CDR3 length: 11 amino acids. The CDR3 loop reads CATVTGAEAFF. The DNA of the CDR3 is TGTGCCACCGTGACAGGGGCTGAAGCTTTCTTT.

The J gene is TRBJ1-1, the V gene TRBV5-1, with D uncertain. The CDR3 spans 12 residues. Trimming left V 3 bases short and J 8 bases short, with 11 bases between. CDR1 and CDR2 from the germline V gene are SGHRS and YFSETQ. The CDR3: CASSWNTVEAFF. The CDR3 bases are TGCGCCAGCAGCTGGAATACAGTAGAAGCTTTCTTT. The full variable domain, completed using reference TRBV5-1 and TRBJ1-1, is KAGVTQTPRYLIKTRGQQVTLSCSPISGHRSVSWYQQTPGQGLQFLFEYFSETQRNKGNFPGRFSGRQFSNSRSEMNVSTLELGDSALYLCASSWNTVEAFFGQGTRLTVV.

In this sample, this clonotype turned up a few times. The gene calls are TRBV12-3 or TRBV12-4 and TRBJ1-2, with D tentatively TRBD1 (5 bases). The CDR3 consists of 12 residues. Trimming took 6 bases from V and 2 from J, leaving 7 bases between them. CDR3 loop: CASSRQNYGYTF. The CDR3 DNA reads TGTGCCAGCAGCCGACAGAACTATGGCTACACCTTC.

The V gene is TRBV7-2, the J gene TRBJ2-7; D possibly corresponds to TRBD2 (7 bases). V shed 1 base and J shed 3 bases, with 16 bases lying between them. Germline lookup yields CDR1 SGHTA and CDR2 FQGNSA. This CDR3 region has 16 residues. The CDR3 loop reads CASSLVGGLPIYEQYF. CDR3 sequence (DNA): TGTGCCAGCAGCTTAGTAGGGGGACTACCGATCTACGAGCAGTACTTC.

This clonotype was counted at least ten times. The chain employs TRBV20-1 and TRBJ2-1; D may be TRBD2 (7 bases). This CDR3 is built from 14 residues. Trimming took off 3 bases at V and 7 bases at J, with 16 bases between the two ends. Germline lookup yields CDR1 DFQATT and CDR2 SNEGSKA (reference sequence). CDR3 amino acids: CSARRDGGRNEQFF. The CDR3, as DNA: TGCAGTGCTAGGAGAGACGGGGGGCGGAATGAGCAGTTCTTC.

Concerning this clonotype itself: The junction shows a germline mismatch at one end, possibly a read error. CDR3 sequence (DNA): TGTGCCAGCAGCCTGCCGGGACAGGGGGCCGGATTT. The encoded protein is CASSLPGQGAGF. The chain is built from TRBV7-9 and TRBJ1-1, with 12 bases fitting TRBD1. CDR1 and CDR2 from the germline V gene are SEHNR and FQNEAQ (reference sequence). This CDR3 is 12 amino acids long.

This clonotype was recorded a few times. This rearrangement joins TRBV6-1 to TRBJ2-4, with 9 nucleotides matching TRBD2. V lost 4 bases and J lost 7; bases outside the gene matches: 8. The CDR3 is made up of 15 amino acids. Germline lookup yields CDR1 MNHNS and CDR2 SASEGT. The CDR3 DNA is TGTGCCAGCAGTGTCCAGCGGGGGGCCAGCAACATTCAGTACTTC. Encoded protein: CASSVQRGASNIQYF.

The chain employs TRBV9 and TRBJ2-1; D possibly matches TRBD1 or TRBD2 (6 bases each). This CDR3 has 14 residues. Germline CDR1 reads SGDLS; CDR2 reads YYNGEE. Trimming took off 0 bases at V and 7 bases at J, with 11 bases between the two ends. CDR3 nucleotides: TGTGCCAGCAGCGTAGAACCGGGGGCGAATGAGCAGTTCTTC. Protein sequence: CASSVEPGANEQFF.

This clonotype appeared a few times. DNA of the CDR3: TGCAGTGCACTCCTAGCGGGGGGCGTATCCGAGCAGTACTTC. This gives the protein CSALLAGGVSEQYF. V is TRBV20-1 and J is TRBJ2-7, with 11 bases fitting TRBD2. V shed 6 bases, J shed 6 bases, and the junction held 10 bases outside the gene matches. The CDR3 length is 14 residues. Germline loops: CDR1 DFQATT, CDR2 SNEGSKA (reference sequence).

CDR3: CASSSRTGALDTEAFF. The CDR3 DNA reads TGCGCCAGCAGCTCTAGGACAGGGGCATTGGACACTGAAGCTTTCTTT. The chain has TRBV5-1 and TRBJ1-1, with 9 bases that match TRBD1. The V segment lost 3 bases and the J segment 3 bases; nucleotides outside the gene matches: 9. Germline CDR1 SGHRS, CDR2 YFSETQ. CDR3 length equals 16 residues.

The chain carries TRBV14 and TRBJ2-2; no definite D call. The germline V gene encodes CDR1 SGHDN and CDR2 FVKESK. V lost 4 bases and J lost 7, with 10 bases in between. The CDR3 totals 13 residues. Written as DNA, the CDR3 is TGTGCCAGCAGCCCCTTTCAGAACGGGGAGCTGTTTTTT. This sequence encodes CASSPFQNGELFF.

This clonotype was detected only a few times. The chain uses TRBV10-3 and TRBJ1-6, with D perhaps TRBD1 (5 bases). The V and J ends lost 2 bases and 3 bases respectively, with 5 bases between them. CDR3 size: 14 residues. Germline V CDR1 and CDR2: ENHRY, SYGVKD. CDR3 amino acids: CAISEDSYNSPLHF. Here the CDR3 DNA reads TGTGCCATCAGTGAGGACAGCTATAATTCACCCCTCCACTTT.

This clonotype has ten or more counts. This chain joins TRBV12-3 or TRBV12-4 and TRBJ1-6; no firm D call. This CDR3 comprises 14 residues. Trimming removed 5 bases from V and 14 bases from J, with 19 bases in between. CDR3 bases: TGTGCCAGCAGTCCCCCGGGAGGCCTGGGAGCCCTCCACTTT. Translating gives CASSPPGGLGALHF.

J is TRBJ1-4 and V is TRBV7-8; D may be TRBD1 (6 bases). CDR1 and CDR2 from the germline V gene are SGHVS and FQNEAQ. CDR3 length: 14 residues. V lost 6 bases and J 4 bases, leaving 12 bases between the germline ends. The DNA for the CDR3 is TGTGCCAGCAGATCTCAGGGGCTTAATGAAAAACTGTTTTTT. It yields the protein CASRSQGLNEKLFF. Full variable domain (remainder filled in from reference TRBV7-8 and TRBJ1-4): GAGVSQSPRYKVAKRGQDVALRCDPISGHVSLFWYQQALGQGPEFLTYFQNEAQLDKSGLPSDRFFAERPEGSVSTLKIQRTQQEDSAVYLCASRSQGLNEKLFFGSGTQLSVL.

This clonotype came up a few times. The chain uses TRBV28 and TRBJ2-5; 8 nucleotides match TRBD2. Trimming at V came to 2 bases and at J to 4 bases, leaving 12 bases not matched to a gene. The CDR3 is 17 amino acids. CDR1 MDHEN and CDR2 SYDVKM come from the germline V gene. Written as DNA, the CDR3 is TGTGCCAGCAGTTTAGATGGGCGGGGGGATGCCCCAGAGACCCAGTACTTC. This encodes CASSLDGRGDAPETQYF.

This chain uses TRBV27 with TRBJ2-7; D is tentatively TRBD1 or TRBD2 (5 bases each). The CDR3 has 13 residues. Trimming took off 2 bases at V and 3 bases at J, with 8 bases between the two ends. Per the germline V gene, CDR1 is MNHEY and CDR2 is SMNVEV (reference sequence). CDR3 in amino acids: CASSLGTDYEQYF. The CDR3 region has the DNA TGTGCCAGCAGTTTAGGGACCGACTACGAGCAGTACTTC.